The clone carrying this T cell receptor (beta chain) was seen a single time. Antigen: not known. Across several immunoSEQ plates, the genomic DNA of each subset was split evenly. Clones were read by immunoSEQ multiplex PCR, and TCRdb kept only the in-frame ones, dropping some. This repertoire shows roughly 1,500,000 clones, under 99% found once; its top ten account for roughly 0.4%. From CD4+ cells came CD45RA+ naive and CD45RA-negative memory subsets. This sample was taken from a study of shared clonotypes between healthy human individuals. Study conclusions and caveats: Clonotypes not shared had lower generation probabilities than those common to all four donors.

This receptor was identified in a man aged 25-45 years in good health. The sequenced sample consisted of naive CD4+ T cells sorted from blood. Subset of the sample: CD45RA+ positively selected.

The CDR3 region has the DNA TGTGCCAGCAGCTTAGTGTTCGAGAGGGCCTCCTACGAGCAGTACTTC. Protein sequence: CASSLVFERASYEQYF. The chain uses TRBV11-2 and TRBJ2-7; a possible D gene is TRBD2 (5 bases). This CDR3 region has 16 residues. Germline CDR1 is SGHAT and CDR2 is FQNNGV. The ends were cut back, 1 base at V and 0 bases at J, with 13 bases in the middle.